What follows are 25 T cell receptor beta chains derived from one specimen sequenced in a study of cytomegalovirus exposure and HLA in healthy donors. Amplification used 60 Vbeta primers and 13 Jbeta primers. The protocol was immunoSEQ multiplex PCR, while the TCRdb copy is restricted to in-frame clones and leaves out a portion. The sample holds about 200,000 clones, more than 65% seen once. The material sequenced was PBMCs. The receptors derive from a man younger than 35 in good health and CMV-seronegative.

The rearrangement links TRBV30 to TRBJ2-5; 9 bases are a match to TRBD2. This CDR3 spans 16 amino acids. CDR1 is GTSNPN, CDR2 SVGIG, per germline (reference sequence). With V trimmed by 3 bases and J by 4 bases, 12 bases remained unmatched. CDR3 nucleotide sequence: TGTGCCTGGAGCGGTGGTAGCGGGAGTGGAAGAGAGACCCAGTACTTC. Translation gives CAWSGGSGSGRETQYF.

This sequence joins TRBV9 and TRBJ2-1; tentatively, D is TRBD1 (5 bases). Trimming left V 0 bases short and J 7 bases short, with 5 bases between. The germline CDR1 and CDR2 sequences are SGDLS and YYNGEE. The CDR3 loop spans 12 amino acids. The CDR3 loop is CASSVAGNEQFF. The CDR3 DNA is TGTGCCAGCAGCGTAGCAGGGAATGAGCAGTTCTTC.

To note about this clone: A junction boundary mismatches the germline segment, possibly from a read error. V gene TRBV7-7 combines with J gene TRBJ2-1; D unclear. The CDR3 sequence is 16 residues long. Germline V CDR1 and CDR2: SSHAT, FNYEAQ (reference sequence). The CDR3 DNA is TGTGCTAGCAGCCCACGAGCGCAGCCGACCTACAATGAGCAGTTCTTC. Protein sequence: CASSPRAQPTYNEQFF.

This clone turned up a few times. This sequence joins TRBV4-1 and TRBJ2-7, with D unresolved. V lost 1 base and J 5 bases, leaving 6 bases between the germline ends. Germline assignment: CDR1 MGHRA and CDR2 YSYEKL. CDR3 size: 12 residues. The CDR3 is CASSQAGNEQYF. The CDR3 DNA sequence: TGCGCCAGCAGCCAAGCGGGTAACGAGCAGTACTTC.

This chain links TRBV5-1 with TRBJ2-1, with D unresolved. Germline CDR1 reads SGHRS; CDR2 reads YFSETQ. The CDR3 sequence is 16 residues long. V lost 0 bases, J lost 5 bases, and 15 bases lay in between. The CDR3 coding sequence is TGCGCCAGCAGCTTGGGGGCTACTCAACGACACAATGAGCAGTTCTTC. It is translated as CASSLGATQRHNEQFF.

This chain joins TRBV6-5 and TRBJ2-5; possible D gene TRBD2, 5 bases. The germline gives CDR1 MNHEY, CDR2 SVGAGI. This CDR3 contains 14 residues. Deletions cut 8 bases from V and 1 base from J, with 14 bases between. The CDR3 coding sequence is TGTGCCAGCCTTCAGCCGGGGATCCAAGAGACCCAGTACTTC. This translates into CASLQPGIQETQYF.

This clone occurred a few times. V usage is TRBV19 and J usage is TRBJ2-7, with 9 bases aligning to TRBD2. Germline-derived CDR1 and CDR2 are LNHDA and SQIVND (reference sequence). This CDR3 spans 14 amino acids. Trimming removed 6 bases from V and 3 bases from J; junction bases left unmatched: 6. CDR3 bases: TGTGCCAGTAGCCCGGGACTAGCTGGCTACGAGCAGTACTTC. Its protein product is CASSPGLAGYEQYF.

This clone was recorded a few times. The gene calls are TRBV19 and TRBJ1-1; D unclear. This CDR3 contains 13 residues. CDR1 and CDR2 from the germline V gene are LNHDA and SQIVND (reference sequence). V was shortened by 9 bases and J by 0 bases, with 11 bases between the two germline ends. For the CDR3, the DNA is TGTGCCAGCCGATACACACTGAACACTGAAGCTTTCTTT. Amino acids: CASRYTLNTEAFF. The variable domain in full, completed from reference TRBV19 and TRBJ1-1, reads DGGITQSPKYLFRKEGQNVTLSCEQNLNHDAMYWYRQDPGQGLRLIYYSQIVNDFQKGDIAEGYSVSREKKESFPLTVTSAQKNPTAFYLCASRYTLNTEAFFGQGTRLTVV.

The chain employs TRBV6-5 and TRBJ2-5; 10 nucleotides match TRBD1. The CDR3 is made up of 14 amino acids. J was trimmed by 4 bases and V by 6 bases; bases with no gene match: 5. Germline V gene lookup returns CDR1 MNHEY and CDR2 SVGAGI. The CDR3 here is CASRNGQGGETQYF. CDR3 nucleotides: TGTGCCAGCAGAAACGGACAGGGGGGAGAGACCCAGTACTTC.

This clone was seen a handful of times. The chain combines TRBV10-3 with TRBJ2-7, with D possibly matching TRBD2 (6 bases). Looked up from germline, CDR1 is ENHRY and CDR2 is SYGVKD. The CDR3 length is 15 residues. V dropped 2 bases and J dropped 4 bases, with 15 bases sitting between them. CDR3 residues: CAISEAGRRDYEQYF. The DNA of the CDR3 is TGTGCCATCAGTGAGGCGGGACGCAGGGATTACGAGCAGTACTTC.

A single count supports this clone. The V and J genes are TRBV10-1 and TRBJ2-1; D is uncertain. The germline V gene encodes CDR1 WNHNN and CDR2 SYGVQD (reference sequence). The CDR3 has 14 amino acids. The V and J ends lost 2 bases and 4 bases respectively, with 9 bases between them. The CDR3 is CASSEGRFYNEQFF. DNA for the CDR3: TGCGCCAGCAGTGAGGGCAGGTTTTACAATGAGCAGTTCTTC.

The chain has TRBV2 and TRBJ1-2; 7 nucleotides align to TRBD1. There are 15 residues in the CDR3. J was trimmed by 4 bases and V by 7 bases; bases with no gene match: 12. CDR1 is SNHLY, CDR2 FYNNEI, per germline. The CDR3 is CASTGPGQKSYGYTF. CDR3 sequence (DNA): TGTGCCAGCACTGGACCGGGACAGAAATCCTATGGCTACACCTTC. Together with reference TRBV2 and TRBJ1-2, the CDR3 gives the full variable domain: EPEVTQTPSHQVTQMGQEVILRCVPISNHLYFYWYRQILGQKVEFLVSFYNNEISEKSEIFDDQFSVERPDGSNFTLKIRSTKLEDSAMYFCASTGPGQKSYGYTFGSGTRLTVV.

This clone has just one count. The J gene is TRBJ2-5, the V gene TRBV28; 14 nucleotides match TRBD2. The V segment lost 10 bases and the J segment 7 bases; nucleotides outside the gene matches: 8. CDR1 MDHEN and CDR2 SYDVKM come from the germline V gene. The CDR3 consists of 14 residues. This CDR3 reads CAITGLAGVGTQYF. DNA for the CDR3: TGTGCCATAACGGGACTAGCGGGAGTCGGGACCCAGTACTTC.

The V gene is TRBV5-1, the J gene TRBJ2-5, with D possibly matching TRBD1 (6 bases). Per the germline V gene, CDR1 is SGHRS and CDR2 is YFSETQ. The length of the CDR3 is 14 residues. The V gene lost 4 bases and the J gene lost 1 base, with 11 bases spanning the gap. The CDR3 reads CASSGGAGQETQYF. CDR3 sequence (DNA): TGCGCCAGCAGCGGGGGCGCAGGCCAAGAGACCCAGTACTTC. The entire variable domain, with the rest obtained from reference TRBV5-1 and TRBJ2-5, is as follows: KAGVTQTPRYLIKTRGQQVTLSCSPISGHRSVSWYQQTPGQGLQFLFEYFSETQRNKGNFPGRFSGRQFSNSRSEMNVSTLELGDSALYLCASSGGAGQETQYFGPGTRLLVL.

CDR3 protein: CASRDRGTEAFF. CDR3 sequence (DNA): TGTGCCAGTAGAGACCGGGGAACTGAAGCTTTCTTT. The chain uses TRBV19 and TRBJ1-1, with D hard to call. The V gene's germline CDR1 is LNHDA and CDR2 SQIVND (reference sequence). The V end was cut by 6 bases, the J end by 5 bases, with 10 bases between. This CDR3 is 12 amino acids long. Complete variable domain (other parts from reference TRBV19 and TRBJ1-1): DGGITQSPKYLFRKEGQNVTLSCEQNLNHDAMYWYRQDPGQGLRLIYYSQIVNDFQKGDIAEGYSVSREKKESFPLTVTSAQKNPTAFYLCASRDRGTEAFFGQGTRLTVV.

This chain joins TRBV4-1 and TRBJ2-7; 7 bases match TRBD1. Trimming removed 4 bases from V and 2 bases from J; junction bases left unmatched: 8. The CDR3 consists of 15 residues. Germline CDR1 and CDR2: MGHRA and YSYEKL. CDR3 DNA: TGCGCCAGCAGCCCGCAGGACAGGAAGGCCTACGAGCAGTACTTC. It specifies CASSPQDRKAYEQYF.

V usage is TRBV19 and J usage is TRBJ1-1; TRBD1 matches 7 bases. CDR3 length: 14 residues. With 5 bases clipped from V and 4 bases from J, the junction kept 7 bases outside the gene matches. In germline, CDR1 is LNHDA, CDR2 SQIVND (reference sequence). CDR3 protein: CASSPGQPRTEAFF. Written as DNA, the CDR3 is TGTGCCAGTAGTCCGGGACAGCCCCGCACTGAAGCTTTCTTT.

The chain is built from TRBV18 and TRBJ2-3; tentative D call: TRBD2 (6 bases). Germline V lookup: CDR1 KGHSH, CDR2 LQKENI. The CDR3 sequence is 14 residues long. Trimming stripped 3 bases from V and 0 bases from J, with 7 bases between. The DNA of the CDR3 is TGTGCCAGCTCACCCGGGACTAGCACAGATACGCAGTATTTT. Protein sequence: CASSPGTSTDTQYF. The complete variable domain, with remaining parts taken from reference TRBV18 and TRBJ2-3, reads NAGVMQNPRHLVRRRGQEARLRCSPMKGHSHVYWYRQLPEEGLKFMVYLQKENIIDESGMPKERFSAEFPKEGPSILRIQQVVRGDSAAYFCASSPGTSTDTQYFGPGTRLTVL.

This sequence joins TRBV12-5 and TRBJ1-2; tentatively, D is TRBD1 (5 bases). Per the germline V gene, CDR1 is LGHNT and CDR2 is FRNRAP. This CDR3 is 15 amino acids long. Trimming removed 5 bases from V and 1 base from J, with 14 bases in between. The CDR3 reads CASGQIGQVNYGYTF. The CDR3 DNA is TGTGCTAGTGGTCAAATCGGACAAGTTAACTATGGCTACACCTTC. Combining the CDR3 with reference TRBV12-5 and TRBJ1-2 gives the whole variable domain DARVTQTPRHKVTEMGQEVTMRCQPILGHNTVFWYRQTMMQGLELLAYFRNRAPLDDSGMPKDRFSAEMPDATLATLKIQPSEPRDSAVYFCASGQIGQVNYGYTFGSGTRLTVV.

This chain joins TRBV28 and TRBJ1-2; 8 nucleotides agree with TRBD1. Germline V gene data show CDR1 as MDHEN and CDR2 as SYDVKM. The junction had 3 bases not matched to a gene; V was cut back by 2 bases and J by 7 bases. The CDR3 runs 13 residues. The CDR3, as DNA: TGTGCCAGCAGTTTACAGGGGGCCGTTGGCTACACCTTC. Translation gives CASSLQGAVGYTF.

This chain uses TRBV2 with TRBJ2-4; 12 bases are a match to TRBD2. CDR1 is SNHLY and CDR2 is FYNNEI in the germline V gene. The CDR3 extends over 15 amino acids. Trimming removed 5 bases from V and 1 base from J; junction bases left unmatched: 0. The CDR3 DNA reads TGTGCCAGCAGTCTAGCGGGAGGGGCCAAAAACATTCAGTACTTC. It specifies CASSLAGGAKNIQYF.

This clone has a handful of counts. This sequence joins TRBV12-5 and TRBJ2-1; 9 bases are a match to TRBD2. The CDR3 length is 14 residues. Germline V gene sequence: CDR1 LGHNT, CDR2 FRNRAP. The V and J ends lost 9 bases and 7 bases, in that order; junction bases with no gene match: 10. As DNA, the CDR3 is TGTGCTAGCGACATAGCGGGAGCGGGGAATGAGCAGTTCTTC. Amino acid sequence: CASDIAGAGNEQFF.

V gene TRBV19 combines with J gene TRBJ2-7; TRBD2 aligns across 8 bases. With V trimmed by 10 bases and J by 0 bases, 8 bases remained unmatched. CDR3 length: 14 amino acids. Germline values: CDR1 LNHDA, CDR2 SQIVND (reference sequence). In nucleotides, the CDR3 is TGTGCCACCACTAGCGGCCCTGTCTCCTACGAGCAGTACTTC. Its translation is CATTSGPVSYEQYF.

This chain links TRBV6-6 with TRBJ2-3, with D unclear. Per germline, CDR1 MNHNY and CDR2 SVGAGI (reference sequence). V was clipped by 7 bases and J by 3 bases, with 11 bases between them. This CDR3 spans 13 amino acids. In DNA form, the CDR3 reads TGTGCCAGCATTCCTAGGTCGACAGATACGCAGTATTTT. Protein: CASIPRSTDTQYF.

The chain recombines TRBV6-5 with TRBJ2-7; 11 bases align to TRBD1. From germline, CDR1 is MNHEY and CDR2 SVGAGI. The CDR3 spans 15 residues. The trim removed 7 bases at V and 2 bases at J, leaving 7 bases unmatched. The CDR3 DNA follows: TGTGCCAGCAAAGGTCGGACAGGGGGCCCCTACGAGCAGTACTTC. Its protein product is CASKGRTGGPYEQYF.